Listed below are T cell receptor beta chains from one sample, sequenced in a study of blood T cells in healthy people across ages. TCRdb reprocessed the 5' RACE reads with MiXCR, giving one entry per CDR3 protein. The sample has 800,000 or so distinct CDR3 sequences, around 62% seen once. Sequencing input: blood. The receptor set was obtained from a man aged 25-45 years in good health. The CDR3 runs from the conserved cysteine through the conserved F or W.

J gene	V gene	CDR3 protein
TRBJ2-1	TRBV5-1	CASSLTPGSGQFF
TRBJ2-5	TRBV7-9	CASSLPVSTSGETQYF
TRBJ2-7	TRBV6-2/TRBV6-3	CASGGQVYEQYF
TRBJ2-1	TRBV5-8	CASSFKRLTQYEQFF
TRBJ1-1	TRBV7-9	CASRGRLNTEAFF
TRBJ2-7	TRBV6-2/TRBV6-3	CASSHPGGPYEQYF
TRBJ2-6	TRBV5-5	CASSTQPSGANVLTF
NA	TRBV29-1	CSVESTSGGGEQYF
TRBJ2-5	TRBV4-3	CASSRGRGKETQYF
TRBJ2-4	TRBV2	CASLGRGAKNIQYF
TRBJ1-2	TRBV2	CASSWTGFEDGYTF